The present T cell receptor (beta chain) was sequenced within a study of blood T cell repertoires in COVID-19. TCRdb's copy holds only in-frame clones and misses some; the assay was immunoSEQ multiplex PCR. The sample lists tens of thousands of clones, approximately 76% occurring once. Looked up from germline, CDR1 is MGHRA and CDR2 is YSYEKL. The V and J ends lost 0 bases and 7 bases respectively, with 10 bases between them. This CDR3 is built from 15 residues. This clone appeared a few times. The origin of this receptor is a man in his 70s with active or convalescent COVID-19. Sequenced sample: peripheral blood. The rearrangement uses TRBV4-1 and TRBJ1-6; D is uncertain. Here the CDR3 DNA reads TGCGCCAGCAGCCAAGATGGTTATGAGAATTCACCCCTCCACTTT. Amino acids: CASSQDGYENSPLHF.